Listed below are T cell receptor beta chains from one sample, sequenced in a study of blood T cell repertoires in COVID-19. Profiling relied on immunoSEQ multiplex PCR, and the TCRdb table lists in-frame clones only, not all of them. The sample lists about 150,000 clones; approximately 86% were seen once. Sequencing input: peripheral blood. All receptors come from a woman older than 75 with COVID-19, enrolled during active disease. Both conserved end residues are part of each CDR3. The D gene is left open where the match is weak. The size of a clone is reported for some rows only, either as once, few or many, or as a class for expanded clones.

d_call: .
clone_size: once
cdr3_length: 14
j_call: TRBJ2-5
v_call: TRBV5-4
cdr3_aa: CASSLNKARETQYF
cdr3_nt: TGTGCCAGCAGCTTGAACAAAGCGAGGGAGACCCAGTACTTC

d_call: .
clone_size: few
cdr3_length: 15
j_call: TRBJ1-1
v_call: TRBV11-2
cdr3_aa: CASSGRGGMNTEAFF
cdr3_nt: TGTGCCAGCAGCGGTAGGGGGGGCATGAACACTGAAGCTTTCTTT

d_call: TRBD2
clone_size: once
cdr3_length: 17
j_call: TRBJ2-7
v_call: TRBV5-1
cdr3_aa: CASSLAGSGGPTYEQYF
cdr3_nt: TGCGCCAGCAGCTTGGCCGGGTCGGGGGGACCTACCTACGAGCAGTACTTC

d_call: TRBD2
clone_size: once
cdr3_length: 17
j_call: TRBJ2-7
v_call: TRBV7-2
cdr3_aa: CASSNGLAGGSGGEQYF
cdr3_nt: TGTGCCAGCAGCAACGGACTAGCGGGAGGTTCGGGGGGCGAGCAGTACTTC

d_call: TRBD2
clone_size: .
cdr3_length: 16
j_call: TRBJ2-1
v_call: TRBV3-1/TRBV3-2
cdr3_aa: CASSHTSGSSYNEQFF
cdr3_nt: TGTGCCAGCAGCCATACTAGCGGATCCTCCTACAATGAGCAGTTCTTC

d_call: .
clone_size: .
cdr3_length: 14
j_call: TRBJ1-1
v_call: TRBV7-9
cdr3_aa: CASSPSLIHTEAFF
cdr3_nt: TGTGCCAGCAGCCCCTCCCTAATTCACACTGAAGCTTTCTTT

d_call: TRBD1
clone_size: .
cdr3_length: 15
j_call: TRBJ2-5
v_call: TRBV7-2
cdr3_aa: CASSPGTGLVETQYF
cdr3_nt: TGTGCCAGCAGCCCCGGGACAGGCTTGGTAGAGACCCAGTACTTC

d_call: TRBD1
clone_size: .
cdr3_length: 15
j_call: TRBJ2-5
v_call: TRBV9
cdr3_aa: CASGRQGSPQETQYF
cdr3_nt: TGTGCCAGCGGCCGACAGGGATCCCCGCAAGAGACCCAGTACTTC

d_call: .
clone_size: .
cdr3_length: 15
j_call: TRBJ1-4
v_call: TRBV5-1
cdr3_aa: CASSWTGQSNEKLFF
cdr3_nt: TGCGCCAGCAGCTGGACCGGACAGTCTAATGAAAAACTGTTTTTT

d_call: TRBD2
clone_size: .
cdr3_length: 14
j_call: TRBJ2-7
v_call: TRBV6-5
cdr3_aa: CASRLAGGRAEQYF
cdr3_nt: TGTGCCAGCAGACTAGCGGGGGGGCGGGCGGAGCAGTACTTC

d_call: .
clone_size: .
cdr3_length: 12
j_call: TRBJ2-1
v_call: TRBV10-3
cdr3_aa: CAISGQAREQFF
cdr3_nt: TGTGCCATCAGTGGGCAGGCCAGGGAGCAGTTCTTC

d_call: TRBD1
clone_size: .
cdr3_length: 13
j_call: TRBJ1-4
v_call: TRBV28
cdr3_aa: CASIFPGGEKLFF
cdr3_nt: TGTGCCAGCATATTCCCAGGGGGTGAAAAACTGTTTTTT

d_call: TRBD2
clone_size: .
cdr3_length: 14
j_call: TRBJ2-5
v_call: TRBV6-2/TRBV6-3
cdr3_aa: CASSWLTSEETQYF
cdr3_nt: TGTGCCAGCAGTTGGCTTACTAGCGAAGAGACCCAGTACTTC

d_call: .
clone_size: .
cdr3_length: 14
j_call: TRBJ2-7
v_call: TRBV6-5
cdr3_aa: CASSYGGQSYEQYF
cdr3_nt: TGTGCCAGCAGCTACGGGGGACAGTCCTACGAGCAGTACTTC

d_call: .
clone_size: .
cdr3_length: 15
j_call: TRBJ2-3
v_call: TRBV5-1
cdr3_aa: CASSRQPGDSDTQYF
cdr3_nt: TGCGCCAGCAGCCGACAGCCAGGGGATTCAGATACGCAGTATTTT

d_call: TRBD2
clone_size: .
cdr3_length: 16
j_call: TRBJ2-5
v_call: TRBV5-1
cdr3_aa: CASSFYGTSGSETQYF
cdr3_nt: TGCGCCAGCAGCTTCTATGGGACTAGCGGGAGTGAGACCCAGTACTTC

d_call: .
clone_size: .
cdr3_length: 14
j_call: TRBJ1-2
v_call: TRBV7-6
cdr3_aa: CASSSPGVGDGYTF
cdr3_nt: TGTGCCAGCAGCTCCCCTGGGGTCGGGGATGGCTACACCTTC

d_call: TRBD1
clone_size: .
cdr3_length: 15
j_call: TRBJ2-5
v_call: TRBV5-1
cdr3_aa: CASSLGDRAQETQYF
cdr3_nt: TGCGCCAGCAGCTTGGGGGACAGAGCCCAAGAGACCCAGTACTTC

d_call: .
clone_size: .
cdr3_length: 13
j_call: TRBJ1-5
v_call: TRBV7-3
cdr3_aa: CASSPNHREPQHF
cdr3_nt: TGTGCCAGCAGCCCGAACCACAGGGAGCCCCAGCATTTT

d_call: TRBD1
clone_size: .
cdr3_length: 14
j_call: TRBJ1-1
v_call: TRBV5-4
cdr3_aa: CASSLTGASTEAFF
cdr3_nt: TGTGCCAGCAGCTTGACAGGGGCGTCCACTGAAGCTTTCTTT

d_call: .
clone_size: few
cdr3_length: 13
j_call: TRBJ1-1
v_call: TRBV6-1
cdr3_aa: CASSEPGSTEAFF
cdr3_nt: TGTGCCAGCAGTGAGCCAGGGTCCACTGAAGCTTTCTTT

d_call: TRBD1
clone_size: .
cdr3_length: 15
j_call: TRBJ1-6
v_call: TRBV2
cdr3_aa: CASVGTGRTESPLHF
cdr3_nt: TGTGCCAGCGTCGGGACAGGGCGGACGGAATCACCCCTCCACTTT

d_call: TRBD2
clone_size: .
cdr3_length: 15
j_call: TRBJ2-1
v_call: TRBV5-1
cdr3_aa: CASSRAGGWYNEQFF
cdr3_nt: TGCGCCAGCAGCCGGGCGGGAGGGTGGTACAATGAGCAGTTCTTC

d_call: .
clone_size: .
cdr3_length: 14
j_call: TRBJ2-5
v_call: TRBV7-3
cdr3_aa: CASSLDGLVETQYF
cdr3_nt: TGTGCCAGCAGCTTAGATGGTCTAGTAGAGACCCAGTACTTC

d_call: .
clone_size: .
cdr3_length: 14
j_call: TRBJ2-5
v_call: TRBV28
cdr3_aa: CASSLVTSEKTQYF
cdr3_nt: TGTGCCAGCAGTTTAGTTACTTCCGAAAAGACCCAGTACTTC

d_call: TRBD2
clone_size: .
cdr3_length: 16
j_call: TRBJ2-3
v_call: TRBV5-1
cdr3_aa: CASSLGASGLTDTQYF
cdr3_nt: TGCGCCAGCAGCTTGGGGGCTAGCGGACTCACAGATACGCAGTATTTT

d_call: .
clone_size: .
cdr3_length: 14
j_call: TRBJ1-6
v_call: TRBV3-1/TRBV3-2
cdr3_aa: CASSQDRASSPLHF
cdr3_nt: TGTGCCAGCAGCCAAGACAGGGCGTCCTCACCCCTCCACTTT

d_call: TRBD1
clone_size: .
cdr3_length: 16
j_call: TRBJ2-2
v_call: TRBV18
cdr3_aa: CASSPWTGSNTGELFF
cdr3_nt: TGTGCCAGCTCACCATGGACAGGGTCTAACACCGGGGAGCTGTTTTTT

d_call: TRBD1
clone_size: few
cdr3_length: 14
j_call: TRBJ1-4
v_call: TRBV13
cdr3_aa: CASSFKGAGEKLFF
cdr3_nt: TGTGCCAGCAGCTTTAAGGGGGCTGGGGAAAAACTGTTTTTT

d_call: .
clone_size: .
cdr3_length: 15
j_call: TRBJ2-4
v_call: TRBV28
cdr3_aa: CASSPSEGVKNIQYF
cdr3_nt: TGTGCCAGCAGTCCGTCCGAGGGGGTCAAAAACATTCAGTACTTC

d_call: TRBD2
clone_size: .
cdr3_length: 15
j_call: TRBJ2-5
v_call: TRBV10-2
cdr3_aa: CASSLASGSFETQYF
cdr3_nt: TGCGCCAGCAGCCTGGCTAGCGGGAGCTTTGAGACCCAGTACTTC

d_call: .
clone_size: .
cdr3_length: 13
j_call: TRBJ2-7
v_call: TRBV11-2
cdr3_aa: CASSPLSSYEQYF
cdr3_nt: TGTGCCAGCAGCCCTCTTAGCTCCTACGAGCAGTACTTC

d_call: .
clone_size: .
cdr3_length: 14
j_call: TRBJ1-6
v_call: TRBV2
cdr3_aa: CASSPGGSNSPLHF
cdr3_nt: TGTGCCAGCAGCCCGGGGGGCAGCAATTCACCCCTCCACTTT

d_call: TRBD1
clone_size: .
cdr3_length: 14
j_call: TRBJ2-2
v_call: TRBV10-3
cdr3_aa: CAISRDRDTGELFF
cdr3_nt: TGTGCCATCAGCCGGGACAGGGACACCGGGGAGCTGTTTTTT

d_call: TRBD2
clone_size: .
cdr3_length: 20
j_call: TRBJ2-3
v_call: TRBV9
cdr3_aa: CASSRGLRTSGGPVTDTQYF
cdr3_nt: TGTGCCAGCAGCCGGGGCCTCCGGACTAGCGGGGGGCCCGTCACAGATACGCAGTATTTT

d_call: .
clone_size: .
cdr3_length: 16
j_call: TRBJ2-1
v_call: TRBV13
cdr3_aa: CASSTPSFGVSGEQFF
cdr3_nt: TGTGCCAGCAGCACCCCCTCCTTCGGGGTGAGTGGTGAGCAGTTCTTC

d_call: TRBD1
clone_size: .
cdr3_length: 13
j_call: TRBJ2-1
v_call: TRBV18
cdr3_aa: CASSSDRHNEQFF
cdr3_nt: TGTGCCAGCTCTTCGGACAGGCACAATGAGCAGTTCTTC

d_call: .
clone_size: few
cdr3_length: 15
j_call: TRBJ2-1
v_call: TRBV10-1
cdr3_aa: CASSVGLAPYNEQFF
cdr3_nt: TGCGCCAGCAGTGTTGGGCTTGCTCCCTACAATGAGCAGTTCTTC

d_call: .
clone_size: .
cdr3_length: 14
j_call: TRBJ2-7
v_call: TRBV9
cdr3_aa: CASSVGGESYEQYF
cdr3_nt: TGTGCCAGCAGCGTCGGTGGGGAGTCCTACGAGCAGTACTTC

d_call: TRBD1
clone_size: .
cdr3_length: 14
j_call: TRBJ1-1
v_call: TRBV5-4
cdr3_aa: CASSPDRGRTEAFF
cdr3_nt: TGTGCCAGCAGCCCGGACAGGGGAAGAACTGAAGCTTTCTTT

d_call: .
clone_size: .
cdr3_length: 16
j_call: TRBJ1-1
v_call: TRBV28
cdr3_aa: CASSPTQGIGNTEAFF
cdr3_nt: TGTGCCAGCAGTCCCACCCAGGGTATTGGGAACACTGAAGCTTTCTTT

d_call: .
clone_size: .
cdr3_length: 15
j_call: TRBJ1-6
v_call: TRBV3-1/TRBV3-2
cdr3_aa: CASSQGGGYYSPLHF
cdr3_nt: TGTGCCAGCAGCCAAGGTGGCGGGTACTATTCACCCCTCCACTTT

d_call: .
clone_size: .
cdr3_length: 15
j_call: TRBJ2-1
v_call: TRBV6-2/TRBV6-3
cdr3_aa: CASSYYLGVSDEQFF
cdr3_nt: TGTGCCAGCAGTTACTATCTGGGAGTCAGCGATGAGCAGTTCTTC

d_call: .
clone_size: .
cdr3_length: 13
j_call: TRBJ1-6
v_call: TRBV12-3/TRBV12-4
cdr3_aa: CASSARGREPLHF
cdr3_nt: TGTGCCAGCAGCGCCAGGGGCCGGGAACCCCTCCACTTT

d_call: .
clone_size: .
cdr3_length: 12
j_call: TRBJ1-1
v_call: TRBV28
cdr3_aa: CASSPPWAWAFF
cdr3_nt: TGTGCCAGCAGTCCCCCGTGGGCGTGGGCTTTCTTT

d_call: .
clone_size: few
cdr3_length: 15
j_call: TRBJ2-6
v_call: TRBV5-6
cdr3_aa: CASSTLGSGANVLTF
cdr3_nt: TGTGCCAGCAGTACGCTAGGCTCTGGGGCCAACGTCCTGACTTTC

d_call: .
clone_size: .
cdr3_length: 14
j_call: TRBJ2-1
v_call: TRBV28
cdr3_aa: CASRLSQGFGEQFF
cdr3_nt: TGTGCCAGCAGATTATCGCAGGGTTTTGGTGAGCAGTTCTTC

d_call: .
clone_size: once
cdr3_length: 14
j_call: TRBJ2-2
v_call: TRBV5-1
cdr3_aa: CASSPTGRAGELFF
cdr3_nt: TGCGCCAGCAGCCCTACAGGGCGCGCCGGGGAGCTGTTTTTT

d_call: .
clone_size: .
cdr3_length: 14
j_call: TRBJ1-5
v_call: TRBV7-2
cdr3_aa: CASSLDRAHQPQHF
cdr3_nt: TGTGCCAGCAGCTTAGACAGGGCCCATCAGCCCCAGCATTTT

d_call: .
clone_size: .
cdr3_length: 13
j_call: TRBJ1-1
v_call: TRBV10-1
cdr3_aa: CASGGLGPFEAFF
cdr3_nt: TGCGCCAGCGGGGGGTTAGGACCATTTGAAGCTTTCTTT

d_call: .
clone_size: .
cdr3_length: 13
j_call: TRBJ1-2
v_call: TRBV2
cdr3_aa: CASSGTAREGYTF
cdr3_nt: TGTGCCAGCAGTGGGACAGCTCGAGAGGGCTACACCTTC